A single sample gave rise to the 29 T cell receptor beta chains below, sequenced in a study of beta chain features in type 1 diabetes. Reverse transcribing all isolated RNA meant expressed TCRB transcripts were sequenced. Some clones are missing from TCRdb's copy, which holds only in-frame ones; the method was immunoSEQ multiplex PCR. The sample comprises under 450,000 clones, approximately 15% of which are singletons, and more than 0.015% rests with the top ten. The sequencing input was naive CD4+ T cells from blood. All receptors derive from a woman aged 18 to 35 in good health.

The gene calls are TRBV5-4 and TRBJ1-2; TRBD1 aligns across 7 bases. Germline V gene sequence: CDR1 SGHNT, CDR2 YYREEE (reference sequence). The CDR3 spans 14 residues. J lost 3 bases, V lost 4 bases, and 6 bases had no gene match. CDR3 sequence (DNA): TGTGCCAGCAGCCCCAACAGGGGATACTATGGCTACACCTTC. Translated: CASSPNRGYYGYTF.

In this sample, this clone turned up a few times. CDR3 DNA sequence: TGCGCCAGCAGCTTGGGGGACAGCACCTACAATGAGCAGTTCTTC. This gives the protein CASSLGDSTYNEQFF. This chain connects TRBV5-1 to TRBJ2-1; 7 positions agree with TRBD1. Trimming removed 0 bases from V and 2 bases from J; junction bases left unmatched: 2. Germline values: CDR1 SGHRS, CDR2 YFSETQ. The CDR3 is made up of 15 amino acids. The full variable domain, in which reference TRBV5-1 and TRBJ2-1 provide the parts outside the CDR3, is KAGVTQTPRYLIKTRGQQVTLSCSPISGHRSVSWYQQTPGQGLQFLFEYFSETQRNKGNFPGRFSGRQFSNSRSEMNVSTLELGDSALYLCASSLGDSTYNEQFFGPGTRLTVL.

This clone was counted only a few times. J is TRBJ1-3 and V is TRBV4-3; D is possibly TRBD1 (6 bases). Germline loops: CDR1 LGHNA, CDR2 YSLEER. The CDR3 is 13 amino acids. Trimming stripped 2 bases from V and 8 bases from J, with 10 bases between. The CDR3 DNA sequence: TGCGCCAGCAGCCAAAACAGGGAAGACACCATATATTTT. It codes for CASSQNREDTIYF.

This clone showed up just a few times. The chain couples TRBV11-1 to TRBJ2-3; a weak D match, TRBD2 (5 bases). Trimming removed 0 bases from V and 3 bases from J, with 7 bases in between. The CDR3 is 14 residues long. The germline V gene encodes CDR1 SGHAT and CDR2 FQDESV (reference sequence). Written as DNA, the CDR3 is TGTGCCAGCAGCTTAGCCAGGACTACAGATACGCAGTATTTT. As protein: CASSLARTTDTQYF.

This clone has more than one count but fewer than ten. The rearrangement uses TRBV9 and TRBJ2-7; D remains unclear. The V gene lost 3 bases and the J gene lost 6 bases, with 19 bases spanning the gap. Per germline, CDR1 SGDLS and CDR2 YYNGEE. The CDR3 runs 15 residues. The CDR3 DNA follows: TGTGCCAGCAGCGCAGCCCTCGCGGCTACGGGCGAGCAGTACTTC. Amino acid sequence: CASSAALAATGEQYF.

The chain joins TRBV5-1 to TRBJ1-2; 8 positions agree with TRBD1. This CDR3 has 14 amino acids. V lost 2 bases, J lost 2 bases, and 2 bases stayed unmatched. CDR1 and CDR2 from the germline V gene are SGHRS and YFSETQ. This CDR3 reads CASSFDRGNYGYTF. Here the CDR3 DNA reads TGCGCCAGCAGCTTCGACAGGGGCAACTATGGCTACACCTTC.

This clone was counted between two and nine times. The CDR3 loop is CASSPTGGEQPQHF. Here the CDR3 DNA reads TGTGCCAGCTCACCTACGGGGGGCGAACAGCCCCAGCATTTT. V usage is TRBV18 and J usage is TRBJ1-5; tentative D call: TRBD1 (6 bases). The germline V gene has CDR1 KGHSH and CDR2 LQKENI. This CDR3 comprises 14 residues. V dropped 3 bases and J dropped 7 bases, with 13 bases sitting between them.

This rearrangement joins TRBV29-1 to TRBJ1-2; 8 nucleotides match TRBD1. CDR1 is SQVTM, CDR2 ANQGSEA, per germline. This CDR3 contains 12 residues. Germline trimming cut 3 bases from V and 12 bases from J; bases unmatched to any gene: 9. Here the CDR3 reads CSVDRGQTGNTF. The CDR3 region has the DNA TGCAGCGTTGACAGGGGGCAAACGGGGAACACCTTC.

This chain links TRBV30 with TRBJ2-1, with 9 positions matching TRBD1. Germline assignment: CDR1 GTSNPN and CDR2 SVGIG (reference sequence). J gave up 3 bases and V 0 bases, and 3 bases lay outside the gene matches. The CDR3 totals 15 residues. CDR3 nucleotides: TGTGCCTGGAGTGTGCAGACAGGGGGCTACAATGAGCAGTTCTTC. Protein product: CAWSVQTGGYNEQFF.

This clone was picked up a small number of times. V and J are TRBV29-1 and TRBJ2-3; no definite D call. Germline V gives CDR1 SQVTM, CDR2 ANQGSEA. The CDR3 consists of 10 residues. Between the trimmed V and J ends, which lost 3 bases and 4 bases, there was a span of 2 bases. The CDR3 loop is CSVDSDTQYF. The CDR3, as DNA: TGCAGCGTTGACTCAGATACGCAGTATTTT.

The chain links TRBV5-6 to TRBJ1-1, with 8 bases identical to TRBD1. Germline CDR1 reads SGHDT; CDR2 reads YYEEEE. V dropped 1 base and J dropped 0; count of bases not matched to a gene: 5. This CDR3 is 16 amino acids long. The DNA of the CDR3 is TGTGCCAGCAGCTTGTGGACAGGGCCCGTGAACACTGAAGCTTTCTTT. Translation gives CASSLWTGPVNTEAFF.

This chain links TRBV28 with TRBJ1-5; D possibly corresponds to TRBD1 (6 bases). Germline loops: CDR1 MDHEN, CDR2 SYDVKM. Trimming left V 5 bases short and J 3 bases short, with 20 bases between. The CDR3 contains 17 residues. The CDR3 DNA is TGTGCCAGCAGTACGCGAGTACAGGGAGGGGACAATCAGCCCCAGCATTTT. Translated, it gives CASSTRVQGGDNQPQHF.

This clone was detected a few times. V is TRBV30 and J is TRBJ2-1, with D maybe TRBD2 (5 bases). The CDR3 runs 15 residues. Germline assignment: CDR1 GTSNPN and CDR2 SVGIG (reference sequence). The V end lost 5 bases, the J end lost 0 bases, and 14 bases lay between the germline ends. The CDR3 DNA is TGTGCCTGGGGAGGCAGCGGTCCCTCCTACAATGAGCAGTTCTTC. Translated, it gives CAWGGSGPSYNEQFF.

This clone was seen a few times. J is TRBJ2-1 and V is TRBV5-1; 7 bases match TRBD2. The V segment lost 5 bases and the J segment 7 bases; nucleotides outside the gene matches: 12. The CDR3 consists of 15 residues. Germline V gene lookup returns CDR1 SGHRS and CDR2 YFSETQ. This CDR3 is CASRAWGRAKNEQFF. CDR3 sequence (DNA): TGCGCCAGCAGGGCTTGGGGGAGGGCCAAGAATGAGCAGTTCTTC.

The sample holds a few counts of this clone. One end of the junction varies from germline; a read error may be responsible. The chain couples TRBV2 to TRBJ1-1, with D unresolved. Germline V gives CDR1 SNHLY, CDR2 FYNNEI. This CDR3 region has 15 residues. CDR3 in DNA: TGTGCCAGCAGTGACGAGGGAGGTTTGAATACTGAAGCTTTCTTT. Amino acids: CASSDEGGLNTEAFF.

This clone was seen a handful of times. V and J are TRBV18 and TRBJ2-7, with 7 bases identical to TRBD2. The CDR3 has 13 amino acids. CDR1 and CDR2 from the germline V gene are KGHSH and LQKENI. J gave up 2 bases and V 5 bases, and 3 bases lay outside the gene matches. CDR3 sequence reads: CASSFLAAYEQYF. The CDR3 bases are TGTGCCAGCTCATTCCTAGCGGCCTACGAGCAGTACTTC.

The sample holds a few counts of this clone. V is TRBV7-3 and J is TRBJ2-5; D gene uncertain. This CDR3 comprises 13 residues. V shed 6 bases and J shed 2 bases, with 10 bases lying between them. Germline values: CDR1 SGHTA, CDR2 FQGTGA. DNA of the CDR3: TGTGCCAGCAGGCTCGACTCTCAAGAGACCCAGTACTTC. Translating it yields CASRLDSQETQYF.

This clone was seen a few times. The chain couples TRBV30 to TRBJ1-2; D might be TRBD1 (5 bases). CDR1 and CDR2 (germline): GTSNPN, SVGIG (reference sequence). This CDR3 contains 14 residues. V lost 3 bases and J 4 bases, leaving 15 bases between the germline ends. CDR3 sequence reads: CAWSRFGRAYGYTF. The CDR3 region has the DNA TGTGCCTGGAGCCGGTTTGGCAGGGCCTATGGCTACACCTTC.

CDR3 sequence reads: CASSHDRGLTVLPSTDTQYF. The DNA for the CDR3 is TGCGCCAGCAGCCACGACAGGGGGCTGACGGTGTTGCCTAGCACAGATACGCAGTATTTT. J is TRBJ2-3 and V is TRBV5-1; 10 bases agree with TRBD1. CDR3 length: 20 amino acids. Trimming removed 4 bases from V and 0 bases from J; junction bases left unmatched: 17. Germline CDR1 and CDR2: SGHRS and YFSETQ. The full variable domain, rest sourced from reference TRBV5-1 and TRBJ2-3, is KAGVTQTPRYLIKTRGQQVTLSCSPISGHRSVSWYQQTPGQGLQFLFEYFSETQRNKGNFPGRFSGRQFSNSRSEMNVSTLELGDSALYLCASSHDRGLTVLPSTDTQYFGPGTRLTVL.

This clone was counted a few times. This chain links TRBV27 with TRBJ1-4; maybe TRBD1 (6 bases). V lost 0 bases to trimming and J lost 0 bases, with 8 bases between them. The CDR3 loop spans 16 amino acids. Germline assignment: CDR1 MNHEY and CDR2 SMNVEV (reference sequence). CDR3 amino acids: CASSLSKGATNEKLFF. The CDR3, as DNA: TGTGCCAGCAGTTTATCGAAGGGGGCAACTAATGAAAAACTGTTTTTT. The full variable domain, rest sourced from reference TRBV27 and TRBJ1-4, is EAQVTQNPRYLITVTGKKLTVTCSQNMNHEYMSWYRQDPGLGLRQIYYSMNVEVTDKGDVPEGYKVSRKEKRNFPLILESPSPNQTSLYFCASSLSKGATNEKLFFGSGTQLSVL.

The rearrangement uses TRBV29-1 and TRBJ2-1, with 10 bases fitting TRBD2. Germline values: CDR1 SQVTM, CDR2 ANQGSEA. The CDR3 consists of 17 residues. V dropped 3 bases and J dropped 4; count of bases not matched to a gene: 12. The CDR3 DNA reads as TGCAGCGTTGACCCCTCACCGCTAGCGGGAGAATACAATGAGCAGTTCTTC. This encodes CSVDPSPLAGEYNEQFF.

This clone was seen just once. The chain recombines TRBV18 with TRBJ1-2; 9 bases align to TRBD1. J gave up 4 bases and V 3 bases, and 6 bases lay outside the gene matches. The CDR3 is 15 amino acids. CDR1 KGHSH and CDR2 LQKENI come from the germline V gene. The DNA of the CDR3 is TGTGCCAGCTCACCCGGGGACAGGGCTCTCTATGGCTACACCTTC. As protein: CASSPGDRALYGYTF. Based on the CDR3 plus reference TRBV18 and TRBJ1-2, the full variable domain is NAGVMQNPRHLVRRRGQEARLRCSPMKGHSHVYWYRQLPEEGLKFMVYLQKENIIDESGMPKERFSAEFPKEGPSILRIQQVVRGDSAAYFCASSPGDRALYGYTFGSGTRLTVV.

The rearrangement joins TRBV5-6 to TRBJ2-3; the match to TRBD2 covers 7 bases. The CDR3 is made up of 16 amino acids. The trim removed 3 bases at V and 5 bases at J, leaving 12 bases unmatched. Germline CDR1 SGHDT, CDR2 YYEEEE. The DNA for the CDR3 is TGTGCCAGCAGCTCTCGGACTAGATCCCTTGGAGATACGCAGTATTTT. Protein: CASSSRTRSLGDTQYF.

This sequence joins TRBV29-1 and TRBJ2-5, with 8 bases fitting TRBD2. This CDR3 region has 19 residues. Losses at the gene ends were 8 bases for V and 2 bases for J; bases not matched to a gene: 25. Per the germline V gene, CDR1 is SQVTM and CDR2 is ANQGSEA. CDR3 protein: CSPPRREREFGGGQETQYF. The CDR3 DNA is TGCAGCCCCCCTCGACGGGAGCGGGAGTTCGGTGGGGGACAAGAGACCCAGTACTTC.

This chain connects TRBV7-9 to TRBJ2-7; 13 positions agree with TRBD2. V shed 4 bases and J 2 bases; nucleotides not matched to a gene: 8. Looked up from germline, CDR1 is SEHNR and CDR2 is FQNEAQ (reference sequence). This CDR3 region has 17 residues. CDR3 residues: CASSSRGGLAGTYEQYF. DNA of the CDR3: TGTGCCAGCAGCTCCAGGGGGGGACTAGCGGGGACCTACGAGCAGTACTTC.

V is TRBV28 and J is TRBJ2-1, with TRBD1 matching over 7 bases. Per the germline V gene, CDR1 is MDHEN and CDR2 is SYDVKM. CDR3 length: 12 amino acids. V lost 3 bases, J lost 15 bases, and 8 bases stayed unmatched. CDR3 sequence (DNA): TGTGCCAGCAGTTTGAGACAGGGCCGGGGGTTCTTC. It codes for CASSLRQGRGFF. The full variable domain, with the rest looked up from reference TRBV28 and TRBJ2-1, is DVKVTQSSRYLVKRTGEKVFLECVQDMDHENMFWYRQDPGLGLRLIYFSYDVKMKEKGDIPEGYSVSREKKERFSLILESASTNQTSMYLCASSLRQGRGFFGPGTRLTVL.

The chain recombines TRBV29-1 with TRBJ1-5, with a tentative D call TRBD1 (5 bases). V lost 5 bases, J lost 5 bases, and 10 bases lay in between. The CDR3 is 12 residues long. Germline CDR1 reads SQVTM; CDR2 reads ANQGSEA. The CDR3 spells CSVQGWDQPQHF. Here the CDR3 DNA reads TGCAGCGTTCAGGGCTGGGATCAGCCCCAGCATTTT.

This clone came up a few times. The V call is TRBV5-1, the J call TRBJ2-1, with 7 positions matching TRBD2. This CDR3 spans 14 amino acids. Germline lookup yields CDR1 SGHRS and CDR2 YFSETQ. V trimming: 2 bases; J trimming: 7 bases; junction bases outside the gene matches: 6. The CDR3 region is CASSLRGSENEQFF. The CDR3 DNA sequence: TGCGCCAGCAGCTTACGCGGGAGTGAGAATGAGCAGTTCTTC.

V and J are TRBV30 and TRBJ1-1; the D gene is possibly TRBD1 (5 bases). Deletions cut 7 bases from V and 7 bases from J, with 16 bases between. The CDR3 has 12 residues. Germline loops: CDR1 GTSNPN, CDR2 SVGIG (reference sequence). CDR3 DNA: TGTGCCTCCGCGGGGACCGGAGGTGAAGCTTTCTTT. Translated, it gives CASAGTGGEAFF.